A single sample is the source of the 30 T cell receptor beta chains below, sequenced in a study of cytomegalovirus exposure and HLA in healthy donors. Only in-frame clones appear in the TCRdb table, and some are missing; sequencing was by immunoSEQ multiplex PCR. The sample records approximately 220,000 clones, just under 90% being singletons. The source material was PBMCs. Receptors were obtained from a man younger than 35 in good health and CMV-seronegative.

The J gene is TRBJ2-1, the V gene TRBV18; 11 bases map to TRBD2. The CDR3 consists of 13 residues. Trimming cost V 6 bases and J 9 bases; bases outside gene matches: 4. The germline V gene encodes CDR1 KGHSH and CDR2 LQKENI. CDR3 bases: TGTGCCAGCTCTAGCGGGGGGGAAATTGAGCAGTTCTTC. It encodes CASSSGGEIEQFF.

This clone was found a few times. This chain links TRBV28 with TRBJ1-2, with D perhaps matching TRBD1 (6 bases). The CDR3 has 13 amino acids. Trimming removed 5 bases at V and 7 bases at J, with 14 bases between. Germline V gene data show CDR1 as MDHEN and CDR2 as SYDVKM. CDR3 DNA: TGTGCCAGCAGTCCTTTTGGGGGCGGTGGCTACACCTTC. Encoded protein: CASSPFGGGGYTF.

The chain carries TRBV29-1 and TRBJ2-5; D is uncertain. The V and J ends lost 4 bases and 2 bases respectively, with 5 bases between them. Germline CDR1 is SQVTM and CDR2 is ANQGSEA. The CDR3 runs 11 residues. CDR3 DNA sequence: TGCAGCGTTGTCTCTCAAGAGACCCAGTACTTC. Encoded protein: CSVVSQETQYF.

In this sample, this clone turned up once. The chain is built from TRBV10-1 and TRBJ1-6; tentatively, D is TRBD1 (5 bases). The V end was cut by 9 bases, the J end by 0 bases, with 15 bases between. CDR1 and CDR2 (germline): WNHNN, SYGVQD (reference sequence). The CDR3 runs 16 residues. CDR3 in DNA: TGCGCCAGAACGGACAAAGTTGACTCCTATAATTCACCCCTCCACTTT. This sequence encodes CARTDKVDSYNSPLHF.

V usage is TRBV5-1 and J usage is TRBJ2-2; 7 bases agree with TRBD2. The CDR3 is 15 amino acids. Per germline, CDR1 SGHRS and CDR2 YFSETQ. J lost 6 bases, V lost 0 bases, and 5 bases had no gene match. CDR3 loop: CASSLDATSSGELFF. DNA for the CDR3: TGCGCCAGCAGCTTGGACGCGACTAGCTCCGGGGAGCTGTTTTTT.

This clone showed up just a few times. In DNA form, the CDR3 reads TGTGCCAGCGGGGGGGACAGGGGCGACGAGCAGTACTTC. It translates to CASGGDRGDEQYF. The rearrangement joins TRBV6-1 to TRBJ2-7; 10 nucleotides match TRBD1. CDR3 length equals 13 residues. Germline V gene lookup returns CDR1 MNHNS and CDR2 SASEGT. V lost 8 bases, J lost 5 bases, and 6 bases stayed unmatched.

The V call is TRBV27, the J call TRBJ1-6; maybe TRBD1 (5 bases). The CDR3 totals 16 residues. Trimming cost V 0 bases and J 4 bases, with 10 bases left between them. Germline lookup yields CDR1 MNHEY and CDR2 SMNVEV (reference sequence). The DNA of the CDR3 is TGTGCCAGCAGTTTATCGCGCGGGGCATATAATTCACCCCTCCACTTT. Translation gives CASSLSRGAYNSPLHF.

The chain joins TRBV5-1 to TRBJ2-1; D possibly corresponds to TRBD2 (6 bases). Germline V gene sequence: CDR1 SGHRS, CDR2 YFSETQ. This CDR3 region has 15 residues. V lost 1 base to trimming and J lost 7 bases, with 15 bases between them. The CDR3 here is CASSLWGEVQNEQFF. CDR3 bases: TGCGCCAGCAGCTTGTGGGGGGAGGTCCAGAATGAGCAGTTCTTC.

The chain couples TRBV5-6 to TRBJ1-4, with D perhaps matching TRBD1 (5 bases). The CDR3 runs 15 residues. Germline V gene lookup returns CDR1 SGHDT and CDR2 YYEEEE. V was trimmed by 0 bases and J by 8 bases, leaving 14 bases between them. The CDR3 protein is CASSLDGRAGEKLFF. The CDR3 DNA is TGTGCCAGCAGCTTGGATGGCAGGGCTGGGGAAAAACTGTTTTTT.

The rearrangement uses TRBV9 and TRBJ1-5; D is perhaps TRBD1 (5 bases). Germline CDR1 and CDR2: SGDLS and YYNGEE. There are 15 residues in the CDR3. The germline V and J ends were trimmed by 4 bases and 5 bases, with 16 bases remaining between them. CDR3 sequence (DNA): TGTGCCAGCAGCACGATGGGGGGGGAGGATCAGCCCCAGCATTTT. This encodes CASSTMGGEDQPQHF.

The genes are TRBV28 and TRBJ2-7, with TRBD1 matching 9 bases. V was clipped by 6 bases and J by 7 bases; unmatched bases: 10. This CDR3 has 14 amino acids. CDR1 and CDR2 (germline): MDHEN, SYDVKM. The CDR3 reads CASRVLDRGSEQYF. The CDR3 coding sequence is TGTGCCAGCAGGGTCCTGGACAGGGGATCAGAGCAGTACTTC.

This chain uses TRBV6-5 with TRBJ1-6, with D unresolved. Looked up from germline, CDR1 is MNHEY and CDR2 is SVGAGI. The V end was cut by 0 bases, the J end by 9 bases, with 6 bases between. The CDR3 consists of 13 residues. The CDR3 loop is CASSYSMSSPLHF. The CDR3 nucleotides read TGTGCCAGCAGTTACTCGATGAGTTCACCCCTCCACTTT.

The chain has TRBV27 and TRBJ1-5, with D possibly being TRBD1 (6 bases). The CDR3 runs to 15 residues. Trimming cost V 5 bases and J 0 bases, with 11 bases left between them. CDR1 and CDR2 from the germline V gene are MNHEY and SMNVEV (reference sequence). DNA for the CDR3: TGTGCCAGCAGTGGGACACCTTATAGCAATCAGCCCCAGCATTTT. It translates to CASSGTPYSNQPQHF.

The CDR3 bases are TGTGCCAGCAGTCTCGGGGGGGGGAACACTGAAGCTTTCTTT. The encoded protein is CASSLGGGNTEAFF. This chain connects TRBV27 to TRBJ1-1, with D possibly TRBD1 on 5 matching bases. Deletions cut 5 bases from V and 1 base from J, with 11 bases between. CDR3 length: 14 amino acids. Germline V CDR1 and CDR2: MNHEY, SMNVEV (reference sequence).

This clone was detected only a few times. V usage is TRBV30 and J usage is TRBJ2-7, with 10 bases that match TRBD2. The CDR3 sequence is 13 residues long. Germline values: CDR1 GTSNPN, CDR2 SVGIG (reference sequence). V was clipped by 4 bases and J by 2 bases; unmatched bases: 2. Written as DNA, the CDR3 is TGTGCCTGGAACCTAGCGGGGGCCTACGAGCAGTACTTC. The encoded protein is CAWNLAGAYEQYF.

The genes are TRBV4-3 and TRBJ1-6, with 7 bases aligning to TRBD1. The germline V gene encodes CDR1 LGHNA and CDR2 YSLEER. This CDR3 has 18 residues. J gave up 0 bases and V 0 bases, and 5 bases lay outside the gene matches. The CDR3 sequence: CASSQDPGDSSYNSPLHF. Here the CDR3 DNA reads TGCGCCAGCAGCCAAGATCCTGGGGACAGCTCCTATAATTCACCCCTCCACTTT.

The CDR3 nucleotides read TGTGCCAGCAGTGCCCGACAGGGTAGAACCGGGGAGCTGTTTTTT. Translated, it gives CASSARQGRTGELFF. This rearrangement joins TRBV27 to TRBJ2-2; TRBD1 matches at 7 bases. CDR3 length: 15 amino acids. V lost 5 bases to trimming and J lost 5 bases; unmatched junction nucleotides: 8. In germline, CDR1 is MNHEY, CDR2 SMNVEV (reference sequence).

The rearrangement joins TRBV28 to TRBJ1-5; a weak D match, TRBD1 (5 bases). Germline values: CDR1 MDHEN, CDR2 SYDVKM. Trimming left V 7 bases short and J 6 bases short, with 22 bases between. The CDR3 has 16 amino acids. The CDR3 region has the DNA TGTGCCAGCACCACCTTTTGGGACTCAGGAGGTCAGCCCCAGCATTTT. Amino acid sequence: CASTTFWDSGGQPQHF.

This clone was picked up one time. This chain joins TRBV5-1 and TRBJ2-3; D perhaps matches TRBD2 (5 bases). Between the trimmed V and J ends, which lost 5 bases and 4 bases, there was a span of 14 bases. The CDR3 has 14 residues. Germline CDR1 and CDR2: SGHRS and YFSETQ. CDR3 loop: CASSRLVGADTQYF. CDR3 coding DNA: TGCGCCAGCAGTCGCTTAGTGGGAGCAGATACGCAGTATTTT.

The rearrangement joins TRBV15 to TRBJ2-1, with D unclear. V lost 0 bases, J lost 10 bases, and 10 bases lay in between. The CDR3 loop spans 13 amino acids. Per the germline V gene, CDR1 is LNHNV and CDR2 is YYDKDF (reference sequence). DNA of the CDR3: TGTGCCACCAGCAGAGATCGGTTGAGGGAGCAGTTCTTC. Encoded protein: CATSRDRLREQFF.

This clone turned up a few times. The chain employs TRBV11-2 and TRBJ2-7; 7 nucleotides match TRBD2. There are 15 residues in the CDR3. Germline-derived CDR1 and CDR2 are SGHAT and FQNNGV. After removal of 1 base from V and 3 bases from J, the junction contained 6 bases not matched to a gene. DNA for the CDR3: TGTGCCAGCAGCTTAGTGGGGGGGAAAGTCTACGAGCAGTACTTC. Its protein is CASSLVGGKVYEQYF.

This clone was counted once. The chain uses TRBV4-2 and TRBJ1-4; D might be TRBD1 (6 bases). V lost 0 bases and J lost 8, with 19 bases in between. Germline V gives CDR1 LGHNA, CDR2 YNFKEQ. This CDR3 is built from 17 residues. CDR3 in DNA: TGTGCCAGCAGCCAAGAAGGTCGGACAGTGGAGAAAGAAAAACTGTTTTTT. This sequence encodes CASSQEGRTVEKEKLFF.

V gene TRBV4-3 combines with J gene TRBJ1-4, with D unclear. Germline values: CDR1 LGHNA, CDR2 YSLEER. The germline V and J ends were trimmed by 1 base and 6 bases, with 12 bases remaining between them. The CDR3 is 15 residues long. The CDR3 DNA reads TGCGCCAGCAGCCAAGCGAGGGAAGGCCATGAAAAACTGTTTTTT. It is translated as CASSQAREGHEKLFF.

This chain links TRBV11-2 with TRBJ2-7; D not resolved. The germline V gene encodes CDR1 SGHAT and CDR2 FQNNGV. This CDR3 is 12 amino acids long. Trimming removed 1 base from V and 3 bases from J, with 4 bases in between. CDR3 bases: TGTGCCAGCAGCTTAGGACTCTACGAGCAGTACTTC. Translating gives CASSLGLYEQYF.

The chain recombines TRBV4-3 with TRBJ1-3; D gene uncertain. Trimming stripped 0 bases from V and 2 bases from J, with 11 bases between. This CDR3 has 16 residues. Germline CDR1 LGHNA, CDR2 YSLEER. DNA of the CDR3: TGCGCCAGCAGCCAAGATCAACACAGCACTGGAAACACCATATATTTT. It codes for CASSQDQHSTGNTIYF.

V and J are TRBV4-1 and TRBJ2-1, with 12 bases matching TRBD2. Germline values: CDR1 MGHRA, CDR2 YSYEKL. The CDR3 extends over 18 amino acids. V shed 0 bases, J shed 4 bases, and the junction held 7 bases outside the gene matches. CDR3 in amino acids: CASSQDSWTSGTYNEQFF. The CDR3, as DNA: TGCGCCAGCAGCCAAGACTCCTGGACTAGCGGGACTTACAATGAGCAGTTCTTC.

V gene TRBV28 combines with J gene TRBJ1-2, with 8 bases lining up with TRBD1. The germline V gene encodes CDR1 MDHEN and CDR2 SYDVKM. The trim removed 4 bases at V and 7 bases at J, leaving 11 bases unmatched. This CDR3 region has 15 residues. DNA for the CDR3: TGTGCCAGCAGTTCCCCCCGGACAGGGAAATCTGGCTACACCTTC. Translated: CASSSPRTGKSGYTF.

This rearrangement joins TRBV6-6 to TRBJ2-7, with a possible D match to TRBD1 (6 bases). Germline CDR1 MNHNY, CDR2 SVGAGI (reference sequence). This CDR3 comprises 14 residues. Trimming stripped 7 bases from V and 6 bases from J, with 19 bases between. Here the CDR3 reads CASTMGAGVSEQYF. DNA of the CDR3: TGTGCCAGCACAATGGGCGCAGGGGTGTCCGAGCAGTACTTC.

The chain recombines TRBV29-1 with TRBJ1-5, with D maybe TRBD1 (5 bases). The CDR3 is 10 amino acids. Germline values: CDR1 SQVTM, CDR2 ANQGSEA. The CDR3: CSNTGQPQHF. The CDR3, as DNA: TGCAGTAATACAGGCCAGCCCCAGCATTTT.

The chain joins TRBV9 to TRBJ1-2; the match to TRBD1 covers 7 bases. Trimming removed 4 bases from V and 2 bases from J; junction bases left unmatched: 2. CDR3 length equals 13 residues. Looked up from germline, CDR1 is SGDLS and CDR2 is YYNGEE. The CDR3 sequence: CASSTTGNYGYTF. The CDR3 nucleotides read TGTGCCAGCAGCACGACAGGGAACTATGGCTACACCTTC.